This record looks at one T cell receptor beta chain sequence and its context. As yet, its antigen is unknown. The data are from a study of a mutant IDH1 vaccine in newly diagnosed glioma. The overall study: Earlier treatment was radiotherapy, temozolomide, or both, with most getting both.

Regarding time point: week 35, safety follow-up. The content of each vaccine dose was 300 ug of mutant IDH1 20-mer peptide, and topical imiquimod accompanied it. Some clones are missing from TCRdb's copy, which holds only in-frame ones; the method was immunoSEQ multiplex PCR. In the table there are some 66,000 clones, 84% of which are singletons. This receptor was taken from a young man with glioma. Sequencing used PBMCs, obtained from a glioma patient whose treatment included an IDH1 peptide vaccine.

The CDR3: CASSENSYNEQFF. The CDR3 DNA reads TGTGCCAGCAGTGAGAACAGTTACAATGAGCAGTTCTTC. This rearrangement joins TRBV6-4 to TRBJ2-1; D not resolved. Trimming removed 3 bases from V and 4 bases from J, with 7 bases in between. Germline V CDR1 and CDR2: MRHNA, SNTAGT. This CDR3 is 13 amino acids long.